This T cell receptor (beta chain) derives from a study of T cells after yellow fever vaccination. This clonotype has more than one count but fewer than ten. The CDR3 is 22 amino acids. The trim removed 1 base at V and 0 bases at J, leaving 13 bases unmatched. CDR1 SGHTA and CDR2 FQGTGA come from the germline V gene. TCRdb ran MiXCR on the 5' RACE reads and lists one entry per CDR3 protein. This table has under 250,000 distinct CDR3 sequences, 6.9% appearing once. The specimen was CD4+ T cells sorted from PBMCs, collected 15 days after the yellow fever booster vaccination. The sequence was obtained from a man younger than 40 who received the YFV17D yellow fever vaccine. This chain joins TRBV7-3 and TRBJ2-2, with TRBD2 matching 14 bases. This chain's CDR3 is CASSLMLLTSGRASANTGELFF. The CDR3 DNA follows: TGTGCCAGCAGCTTAATGTTGCTGACTAGCGGGAGGGCCTCGGCGAACACCGGGGAGCTGTTTTTT. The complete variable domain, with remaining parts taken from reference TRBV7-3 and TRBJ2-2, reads GAGVSQTPSNKVTEKGKYVELRCDPISGHTALYWYRQSLGQGPEFLIYFQGTGAADDSGLPNDRFFAVRPEGSVSTLKIQRTERGDSAVYLCASSLMLLTSGRASANTGELFFGEGSRLTVL.